Listed below are T cell receptor beta chains from one sample, sequenced in a study of early T cells in non-severe SARS-CoV-2 infection. TCRdb recomputed calls from the 5' RACE reads with MiXCR, one row per CDR3 protein. The sample has some 34,000 distinct CDR3 sequences, about 7% seen once; the top ten hold less than 15%. The sequences come from whole blood, collected at baseline. These receptor sequences come from an adult who was a healthcare worker with PCR-confirmed SARS-CoV-2 infection or an uninfected control (not recorded which). CDR3s include the opening cysteine and the closing phenylalanine or tryptophan. The D gene is left open where the match is weak. Expanded clones get a size class; other rows say once, few or many, or leave the size out.

d_gene	abundance	j_gene	v_gene	CDR3aa	CDR3nt
.	few	TRBJ2-1	TRBV27	CASSFESGRGYNEQFF	TGTGCCAGCAGTTTCGAGAGCGGTAGGGGGTACAATGAGCAGTTCTTC
TRBD1	many	TRBJ2-2	TRBV6-5	CASTRQGSSKTGELFF	TGTGCCAGCACCCGACAGGGGTCGTCGAAAACCGGGGAGCTGTTTTTT
.	few	TRBJ2-2	TRBV11-1	CASSPRGWDAGELFF	TGTGCCAGCAGCCCCAGGGGCTGGGATGCCGGGGAGCTGTTTTTT
TRBD1	few	TRBJ2-5	TRBV24-1	CATSDSSRTGQETQYF	TGTGCCACCAGTGATTCCAGCCGGACAGGTCAAGAGACCCAGTACTTC
.	.	TRBJ1-5	TRBV5-1	CASSVMGAQPQHF	TGCGCCAGCAGCGTTATGGGCGCTCAGCCCCAGCATTTT
TRBD2	many	TRBJ2-3	TRBV4-3	CASSQSGTTQYF	TGCGCCAGCAGCCAAAGCGGGACGACGCAGTATTTT
.	medium-sized	TRBJ2-3	TRBV5-1	CASSLANPTDTQYF	TGCGCCAGCAGCTTGGCTAACCCCACAGATACGCAGTATTTT
.	.	TRBJ2-3	TRBV18	CASSPRVTDTQYF	TGTGCCAGCTCACCACGAGTAACAGATACGCAGTATTTT
.	few	TRBJ2-7	TRBV6-2/TRBV6-3	CASSYSAYEQYF	TGTGCCAGCAGTTATAGCGCCTACGAGCAGTACTTC
.	few	TRBJ2-1	TRBV20-1	CSARDFRWGNEQFF	TGCAGTGCTAGAGATTTTCGGTGGGGCAATGAGCAGTTCTTC
.	many	TRBJ2-3	TRBV12-3/TRBV12-4	CASSPGFSGTDTQYF	TGTGCCAGCAGCCCAGGGTTTTCTGGCACAGATACGCAGTATTTT
.	.	TRBJ2-4	TRBV12-3/TRBV12-4	CASSLTVAKNIQYF	TGTGCCAGCAGTTTAACTGTAGCCAAAAACATTCAGTACTTC
.	few	TRBJ2-2	TRBV11-1	CASSGWAESITGELFF	TGTGCCAGCAGCGGATGGGCAGAAAGTATCACCGGGGAGCTGTTTTTT
TRBD1	.	TRBJ1-2	TRBV5-1	CASSRAGPQGNYGYTF	TGCGCCAGCAGCCGGGCCGGTCCACAGGGGAACTATGGCTACACCTTC
TRBD2	many	TRBJ2-1	TRBV3-1	CASSHGTSGYLNEQFF	TGTGCCAGCAGCCACGGGACTAGCGGGTACTTGAATGAGCAGTTCTTC
.	few	TRBJ1-1	TRBV14	CASSPFGTEAFF	TGTGCCAGCAGCCCCTTCGGCACTGAAGCTTTCTTT
.	few	TRBJ2-1	TRBV20-1	CSARDSGEFIYNEQFF	TGCAGTGCTAGAGATTCGGGGGAGTTTATCTACAATGAGCAGTTCTTC
.	.	TRBJ2-2	TRBV20-1	CSASPTENTGELFF	TGCAGTGCTAGCCCGACCGAGAACACCGGGGAGCTGTTTTTT
TRBD2	many	TRBJ2-7	TRBV4-2	CASSQDHRGLGYEQYF	TGTGCCAGCAGCCAAGATCATAGGGGACTAGGCTACGAGCAGTACTTC
TRBD1	many	TRBJ2-7	TRBV7-9	CASSLGQGSSYEQYF	TGTGCCAGCAGCCTGGGACAGGGAAGCTCCTACGAGCAGTACTTC
.	few	TRBJ2-7	TRBV28	CASSLATPTYEQYF	TGTGCCAGCAGTTTAGCCACCCCCACCTACGAGCAGTACTTC
.	many	TRBJ1-3	TRBV20-1	CSPVDHLRGNTIYF	TGCAGCCCCGTTGATCATCTTCGGGGAAACACCATATATTTT
TRBD2	many	TRBJ2-3	TRBV2	CASRDIAGGTDTQYF	TGTGCCAGCAGGGATATAGCGGGAGGCACAGATACGCAGTATTTT
TRBD1	few	TRBJ2-1	TRBV4-1	CASSTGGPTSSYNEQFF	TGCGCCAGCAGCACAGGGGGGCCGACTAGCTCCTACAATGAGCAGTTCTTC
.	few	TRBJ2-7	TRBV21-1	CASSANSGTGKPYEQYF	TGTGCCAGCAGCGCAAACTCCGGGACAGGGAAACCCTACGAGCAGTACTTC
TRBD2	few	TRBJ2-1	TRBV4-3	CASSQDIQREGQYNEQFF	TGCGCCAGCAGCCAAGATATCCAGCGGGAGGGCCAGTACAATGAGCAGTTCTTC
TRBD1	many	TRBJ2-5	TRBV7-3	CASAPTGGLSETQYF	TGTGCCAGCGCGCCGACAGGGGGCTTATCGGAGACCCAGTACTTC
.	many	TRBJ1-2	TRBV20-1	CSASSGGYGYTF	TGCAGTGCTAGTTCCGGGGGCTATGGCTACACCTTC
TRBD1	.	TRBJ1-2	TRBV19	CASMRGQGNGYTF	TGTGCCAGTATGCGAGGACAGGGGAATGGCTACACCTTC
TRBD1	medium-sized	TRBJ1-2	TRBV11-2	CASSSGQGDYGYTF	TGTGCCAGCAGCTCCGGACAGGGGGACTATGGCTACACCTTC
TRBD2	many	TRBJ2-1	TRBV28	CASSPLSGGLAWQFF	TGTGCCAGCAGTCCCCTTAGCGGGGGTCTGGCTTGGCAGTTCTTC
.	.	TRBJ1-6	TRBV20-1	CSARDTGPSSYNSPLHF	TGCAGTGCTAGAGATACAGGCCCCAGCTCCTATAATTCACCCCTCCACTTT
.	.	TRBJ1-5	TRBV20-1	CSATDSSNQPQHF	TGCAGTGCCACCGACAGCAGCAATCAGCCCCAGCATTTT
.	.	TRBJ2-5	TRBV7-2	CASSLGQTLSLPQETQYF	TGTGCCAGCAGCTTAGGACAAACTTTGAGCCTCCCCCAAGAGACCCAGTACTTC
.	few	TRBJ2-1	TRBV19	CASSMWGSSYNEQFF	TGTGCCAGTAGTATGTGGGGGAGCTCCTACAATGAGCAGTTCTTC
.	few	TRBJ2-3	TRBV27	CASSSLAGTDTQYF	TGTGCCAGCAGTTCCTTAGCGGGCACAGATACGCAGTATTTT
.	.	TRBJ2-1	TRBV24-1	CATSVGSGDEQFF	TGTGCCACCAGTGTGGGGTCCGGGGATGAGCAGTTCTTC
TRBD1	many	TRBJ1-2	TRBV12-5	CASGRTGAPGYTF	TGTGCTAGTGGTCGGACAGGGGCCCCTGGCTACACCTTC
.	few	TRBJ2-7	TRBV6-6	CASSYSPKGPEQYF	TGTGCCAGCAGTTACTCGCCCAAAGGCCCCGAGCAGTACTTC
TRBD2	many	TRBJ2-7	TRBV4-3	CASSQDLLAGAYEQYF	TGCGCCAGCAGCCAAGATCTACTAGCGGGAGCCTACGAGCAGTACTTC
.	few	TRBJ2-5	TRBV7-9	CASSPQAGLETQYF	TGTGCCAGCAGCCCCCAGGCGGGCCTAGAGACCCAGTACTTC
.	.	TRBJ2-5	TRBV12-5	CASGLVLGAGETQYF	TGTGCTAGTGGTTTGGTACTAGGTGCGGGGGAGACCCAGTACTTC